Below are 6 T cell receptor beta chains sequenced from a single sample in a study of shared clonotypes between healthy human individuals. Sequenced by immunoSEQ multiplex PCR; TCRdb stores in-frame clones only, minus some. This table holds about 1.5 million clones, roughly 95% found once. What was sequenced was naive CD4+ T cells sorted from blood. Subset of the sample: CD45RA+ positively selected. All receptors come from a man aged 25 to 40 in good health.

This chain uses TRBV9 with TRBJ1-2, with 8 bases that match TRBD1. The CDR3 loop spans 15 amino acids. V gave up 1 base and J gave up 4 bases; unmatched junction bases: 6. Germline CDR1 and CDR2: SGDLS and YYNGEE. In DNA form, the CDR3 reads TGTGCCAGCAGCGTATGGCAGGGGGCGAGCTATGGCTACACCTTC. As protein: CASSVWQGASYGYTF.

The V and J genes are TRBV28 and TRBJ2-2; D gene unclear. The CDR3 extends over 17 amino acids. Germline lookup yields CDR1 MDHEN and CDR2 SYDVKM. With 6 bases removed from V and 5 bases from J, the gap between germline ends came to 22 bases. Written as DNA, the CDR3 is TGTGCCAGCAGCCTATCCGGGCTGGGTTTCGGGACCGGGGAGCTGTTTTTT. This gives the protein CASSLSGLGFGTGELFF.

Here the CDR3 reads CASSPATGVSFRTGELFF. The CDR3 DNA sequence: TGTGCCAGCTCACCCGCGACAGGGGTCAGCTTTAGAACCGGGGAGCTGTTTTTT. V and J are TRBV18 and TRBJ2-2; 8 bases fit TRBD1. Germline trimming cut 3 bases from V and 5 bases from J; bases unmatched to any gene: 14. CDR1 and CDR2 from the germline V gene are KGHSH and LQKENI. The CDR3 length is 18 residues.

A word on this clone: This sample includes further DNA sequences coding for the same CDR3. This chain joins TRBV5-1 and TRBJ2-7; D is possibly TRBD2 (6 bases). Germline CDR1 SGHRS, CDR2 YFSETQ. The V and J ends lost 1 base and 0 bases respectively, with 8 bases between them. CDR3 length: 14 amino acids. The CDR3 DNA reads TGCGCCAGCAGCTTGACGGGACTCTCCTACGAGCAGTACTTC. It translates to CASSLTGLSYEQYF. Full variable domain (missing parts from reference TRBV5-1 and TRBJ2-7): KAGVTQTPRYLIKTRGQQVTLSCSPISGHRSVSWYQQTPGQGLQFLFEYFSETQRNKGNFPGRFSGRQFSNSRSEMNVSTLELGDSALYLCASSLTGLSYEQYFGPGTRLTVT.

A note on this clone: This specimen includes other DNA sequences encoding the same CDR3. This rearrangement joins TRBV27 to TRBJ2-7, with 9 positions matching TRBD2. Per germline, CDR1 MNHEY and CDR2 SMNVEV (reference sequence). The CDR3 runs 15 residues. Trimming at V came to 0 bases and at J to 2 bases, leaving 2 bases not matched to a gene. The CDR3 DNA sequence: TGTGCCAGCAGTTTATCGACTAGCGGTGCCTACGAGCAGTACTTC. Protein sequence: CASSLSTSGAYEQYF.

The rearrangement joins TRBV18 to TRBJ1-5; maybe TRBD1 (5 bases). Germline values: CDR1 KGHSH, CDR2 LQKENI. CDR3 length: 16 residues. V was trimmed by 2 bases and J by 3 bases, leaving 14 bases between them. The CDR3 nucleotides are TGTGCCAGCTCACCAGGGACGTCCTCTTTCAATCAGCCCCAGCATTTT. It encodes CASSPGTSSFNQPQHF.